These 27 T cell receptor beta chains originate from one sample sequenced in a study of T-cell reconstitution after alpha-beta-depleted transplantation in children. TCRbeta library construction was performed incorporating unique molecular identifiers. TCRdb processed the PCR reads anew with MiXCR; each CDR3 protein has one entry. The sample shows roughly 160,000 distinct CDR3 sequences, 8.5% to 14% of them seen only once. Sequencing used PBMCs, obtained before TCRalphabeta/CD19-depleted stem cell transplant. The source is a boy aged 2 to 10 with acute myeloid leukemia, due to receive a stem cell transplant.

The sample holds many counts of this clonotype. This chain links TRBV5-4 with TRBJ2-3, with D possibly matching TRBD1 (5 bases). The CDR3 totals 15 residues. Trimming shortened V by 0 bases and J by 2 bases, and 10 bases separated the two germline ends. CDR1 is SGHNT and CDR2 is YYREEE in the germline V gene (reference sequence). CDR3 bases: TGTGCCAGCAGCTTGGGTAGGGGTCCCACAGATACGCAGTATTTT. This sequence encodes CASSLGRGPTDTQYF. Supplemented by reference TRBV5-4 and TRBJ2-3, the full variable domain reads ETGVTQSPTHLIKTRGQQVTLRCSSQSGHNTVSWYQQALGQGPQFIFQYYREEENGRGNFPPRFSGLQFPNYSSELNVNALELDDSALYLCASSLGRGPTDTQYFGPGTRLTVL.

For this clonotype: A junction boundary mismatches the germline segment, possibly from a read error. J is TRBJ2-1 and V is TRBV5-5; 8 bases are shared with TRBD2. There are 15 residues in the CDR3. Germline loops: CDR1 SGHKS, CDR2 YYEKEE (reference sequence). The CDR3, as DNA: TGTGCCAGTACTCAGCGGGGGAGCTCCTACAATGAGCAGGACTTC. This codes for CASTQRGSSYNEQDF.

In its sample, this clonotype was seen many times. This chain uses TRBV12-3 or TRBV12-4 with TRBJ2-2, with D possibly called TRBD1 or TRBD2 (5 bases each). The CDR3 contains 15 residues. The V end was cut by 7 bases, the J end by 2 bases, with 14 bases between. The CDR3 DNA reads as TGTGCCAGCATGGGGGAAGGGGAAAACACCGGGGAGCTGTTTTTT. The encoded protein is CASMGEGENTGELFF.

This clonotype has a count of ten or more. This chain uses TRBV5-5 with TRBJ1-5; D ambiguous. CDR3 size: 14 residues. Trimming stripped 0 bases from V and 5 bases from J, with 9 bases between. Per the germline V gene, CDR1 is SGHKS and CDR2 is YYEKEE (reference sequence). The CDR3 is CASSLVSDYQPQHF. The CDR3 coding sequence is TGTGCCAGCAGCTTGGTCTCAGACTATCAGCCCCAGCATTTT.

Many counts were recorded for this clonotype. The J gene is TRBJ2-3, the V gene TRBV20-1; 10 positions agree with TRBD1. The CDR3 consists of 12 residues. The germline V gene has CDR1 DFQATT and CDR2 SNEGSKA (reference sequence). Unmatched junction bases numbered 3, after V lost 6 bases and J lost 6 bases. Here the CDR3 reads CSARTGGDTQYF. Here the CDR3 DNA reads TGCAGTGCCAGGACAGGGGGGGATACGCAGTATTTT.

There are many counts of this clonotype. One end of the junction fails to match germline, which may point to a read error. V usage is TRBV5-1 and J usage is TRBJ2-1, with TRBD2 identical over 7 bases. The CDR3 has 14 amino acids. Germline lookup yields CDR1 SGHRS and CDR2 YFSETQ. CDR3 in amino acids: CASSLGGSYNEQFF. CDR3 DNA: TGTGCCAGCTCGTTAGGCGGGAGCTACAATGAGCAGTTCTTC.

This clonotype was counted at least ten times. This chain links TRBV3-1 with TRBJ2-7; 7 nucleotides align to TRBD1. CDR1 and CDR2 (germline): LGHDT, YNNKEL (reference sequence). The CDR3 runs to 13 residues. The V gene end was trimmed by 4 bases and the J gene end by 4 bases; junction bases not matched to a gene: 4. This chain's CDR3 is CASSPGQFYEQYF. As DNA, the CDR3 is TGTGCCAGCAGCCCGGGACAGTTTTACGAGCAGTACTTC.

This clonotype occurred many times. This chain uses TRBV5-1 with TRBJ2-1; 7 nucleotides line up with TRBD2. CDR3 size: 14 residues. The J segment lost 7 bases and the V segment lost 3 bases, leaving 7 bases of the junction unmatched. Per the germline V gene, CDR1 is SGHRS and CDR2 is YFSETQ. The CDR3 loop reads CASSSGTIGNEQFF. The CDR3 bases are TGCGCCAGCAGCTCGGGGACTATCGGAAATGAGCAGTTCTTC. The entire variable domain, with the rest obtained from reference TRBV5-1 and TRBJ2-1, is as follows: KAGVTQTPRYLIKTRGQQVTLSCSPISGHRSVSWYQQTPGQGLQFLFEYFSETQRNKGNFPGRFSGRQFSNSRSEMNVSTLELGDSALYLCASSSGTIGNEQFFGPGTRLTVL.

This clonotype was observed at least ten times. The chain employs TRBV5-1 and TRBJ1-2, with 9 nucleotides matching TRBD1. The CDR3 sequence is 17 residues long. V dropped 2 bases and J dropped 8; count of bases not matched to a gene: 16. Germline V CDR1 and CDR2: SGHRS, YFSETQ. CDR3 sequence: CASSFELGQGPMRGYTF. CDR3 nucleotides: TGCGCCAGCAGCTTTGAATTGGGACAGGGCCCTATGAGGGGCTACACCTTC.

At least ten counts were recorded for this clonotype. The V gene is TRBV20-1, the J gene TRBJ2-7, with 11 bases matching TRBD2. Germline V gene data show CDR1 as DFQATT and CDR2 as SNEGSKA (reference sequence). V lost 3 bases to trimming and J lost 8 bases; unmatched junction nucleotides: 15. The CDR3 sequence is 16 residues long. The CDR3 protein is CSARSLAGGSLIKQYF. The DNA of the CDR3 is TGCAGTGCTAGGTCTCTAGCGGGAGGAAGTTTAATAAAGCAGTACTTC.

The chain joins TRBV5-1 to TRBJ2-7; D is perhaps TRBD2 (6 bases). V lost 6 bases, J lost 3 bases, and 13 bases lay in between. The CDR3 sequence is 13 residues long. Germline V CDR1 and CDR2: SGHRS, YFSETQ. The DNA for the CDR3 is TGCGCCAGCATGGAGGGTGTAGGCTACGAGCAGTACTTC. Its translation: CASMEGVGYEQYF.

This clonotype was counted at least ten times. The chain carries TRBV12-3 or TRBV12-4 and TRBJ2-5, with 12 bases that match TRBD2. The CDR3 extends over 16 amino acids. Germline trimming cut 4 bases from V and 7 bases from J; bases unmatched to any gene: 10. The CDR3 coding sequence is TGTGCCAGCAGTTCCCCGACTAGCGGGGGATCGGGGACCCAGTACTTC. Its protein is CASSSPTSGGSGTQYF.

This clonotype was seen repeatedly, ten times or more. V gene TRBV7-9 combines with J gene TRBJ2-7; possible D gene TRBD2, 6 bases. Germline values: CDR1 SEHNR, CDR2 FQNEAQ (reference sequence). The CDR3 spans 13 residues. V was cut by 1 base and J by 2 bases, with 6 bases left in between. The CDR3: CASSLGGTYEQYV. Here the CDR3 DNA reads TGTGCCAGCAGCTTAGGCGGGACCTACGAGCAGTACGTC.

This clonotype occurred many times. This rearrangement joins TRBV29-1 to TRBJ1-1; no definite D call. Trimming took off 1 base at V and 0 bases at J, with 6 bases between the two ends. The germline V gene has CDR1 SQVTM and CDR2 ANQGSEA. The CDR3 is 13 amino acids. The CDR3 bases are TGCAGCGTTGAAGGCCGAATGAACACTGAAGCTTTCTTT. This encodes CSVEGRMNTEAFF.

This clonotype was seen repeatedly, ten times or more. This chain connects TRBV9 to TRBJ1-2; D remains unclear. V lost 3 bases, J lost 7 bases, and 13 bases lay in between. CDR3 length equals 13 residues. Germline CDR1 SGDLS, CDR2 YYNGEE. The CDR3 here is CASSAGVASGYTF. The CDR3 DNA is TGTGCCAGCAGCGCCGGGGTGGCTAGTGGCTACACCTTC.

This clonotype was found many times. The J gene is TRBJ1-4, the V gene TRBV3-1, with D unresolved. Germline V CDR1 and CDR2: LGHDT, YNNKEL (reference sequence). The CDR3 is 14 amino acids. V lost 4 bases and J lost 4, with 10 bases in between. The CDR3 DNA follows: TGTGCCAGCAGCCGAGGCACTTATAATGAAAAACTGTTTTTT. Translated, it gives CASSRGTYNEKLFF. The full variable domain, with the rest looked up from reference TRBV3-1 and TRBJ1-4, is DTAVSQTPKYLVTQMGNDKSIKCEQNLGHDTMYWYKQDSKKFLKIMFSYNNKELIINETVPNRFSPKSPDKAHLNLHINSLELGDSAVYFCASSRGTYNEKLFFGSGTQLSVL.

There are many counts of this clonotype. The chain couples TRBV18 to TRBJ2-1; D remains unclear. The CDR3 spans 13 residues. Germline loops: CDR1 KGHSH, CDR2 LQKENI. V was cut by 0 bases and J by 9 bases, with 9 bases left in between. DNA of the CDR3: TGTGCCAGCTCACCACCGGGAAGGGTTGAGCAGTTCTTC. This encodes CASSPPGRVEQFF.

Ten or more counts support this clonotype. The chain is built from TRBV5-1 and TRBJ1-6; D uncertain. V lost 5 bases, J lost 7 bases, and 13 bases lay in between. CDR3 length equals 14 residues. The germline V gene has CDR1 SGHRS and CDR2 YFSETQ. The CDR3 protein is CASSELAGNSPLHF. The CDR3 DNA reads TGCGCCAGCAGTGAGCTGGCCGGGAATTCACCCCTCCACTTT.

Regarding this clonotype: Given a much more abundant clone one base away, this may be a read error. The chain combines TRBV3-1 with TRBJ2-3; 13 nucleotides align to TRBD2. This CDR3 has 19 residues. The germline CDR1 and CDR2 sequences are LGHDT and YNNKEL (reference sequence). DNA of the CDR3: TGTACCAGCAGTTTCCCGACTAGCGGGGGGCGCTCTAGCACAGATACGCAGTATTTT. This sequence encodes CTSSFPTSGGRSSTDTQYF.

This clonotype has ten or more counts. The chain uses TRBV7-3 and TRBJ2-1, with TRBD2 matching over 13 bases. Trimming took 4 bases from V and 7 from J; bases not matched to a gene: 13. Per germline, CDR1 SGHTA and CDR2 FQGTGA. The CDR3 loop spans 18 amino acids. Here the CDR3 DNA reads TGTGCCAGCAGCTCTCAACCTGGACTAGCGGGGGTTAGTAATGAGCAGTTCTTC. Its protein is CASSSQPGLAGVSNEQFF.

This clonotype was detected only a few times. The V gene is TRBV7-8, the J gene TRBJ2-3, with D perhaps assigned TRBD1 or TRBD2 (5 bases each). This CDR3 has 18 residues. V was pared by 4 bases and J by 5 bases, with 25 bases between. Germline CDR1 SGHVS, CDR2 FQNEAQ. The DNA of the CDR3 is TGTGCCAGCAGCTCCGAAAGGGACGGAGGAGGCTTAGGAGATACGCAGTATTTT. Residues: CASSSERDGGGLGDTQYF.

This clonotype was detected ten times or more. V and J are TRBV5-1 and TRBJ1-5, with D perhaps matching TRBD1 (5 bases). The CDR3 loop spans 14 amino acids. V was cut by 4 bases and J by 7 bases, with 15 bases left in between. Per the germline V gene, CDR1 is SGHRS and CDR2 is YFSETQ. The CDR3 DNA follows: TGCGCCAGCAGCCAGGGCCAGGGAGGCCAGCCCCAGCATTTT. It translates to CASSQGQGGQPQHF.

On this clonotype: A read error may be the cause here, since a much bigger clone is one base away. The J gene is TRBJ2-7, the V gene TRBV20-1; 7 nucleotides line up with TRBD1. CDR3 length equals 16 residues. CDR1 and CDR2 from the germline V gene are DFQATT and SNEGSKA (reference sequence). V was pared by 2 bases and J by 6 bases, with 16 bases of the junction left unmatched. The CDR3 here is CSARPLGGQRWGEQYF. The CDR3 nucleotides are TGCAGTGCTAGACCTCTTGGGGGACAGCGGTGGGGCGAGCAGTACTTC.

This clonotype was detected ten times or more. The V and J genes are TRBV28 and TRBJ1-1; D uncertain. In germline, CDR1 is MDHEN, CDR2 SYDVKM. The V and J ends lost 6 bases and 5 bases respectively, with 10 bases between them. The CDR3 contains 12 residues. The CDR3 here is CASSRTVTEAFF. The CDR3 DNA follows: TGTGCCAGCAGCCGGACGGTTACTGAAGCTTTCTTT. Filled out from reference TRBV28 and TRBJ1-1, the complete variable domain reads DVKVTQSSRYLVKRTGEKVFLECVQDMDHENMFWYRQDPGLGLRLIYFSYDVKMKEKGDIPEGYSVSREKKERFSLILESASTNQTSMYLCASSRTVTEAFFGQGTRLTVV.

This clonotype was seen ten or more times. This chain links TRBV30 with TRBJ1-2; TRBD1 might be the D (5 bases). The germline V gene encodes CDR1 GTSNPN and CDR2 SVGIG (reference sequence). Trimming pared 0 bases from V and 13 bases from J, leaving 15 bases between. CDR3 length equals 12 residues. The CDR3 coding sequence is TGTGCCTGGAGTGTACCGAACAGGCCTGGCACCTTC. Residues: CAWSVPNRPGTF.

About this clonotype: A much larger clone lies one base from this, so it may be a read error. The V gene is TRBV28, the J gene TRBJ2-5; maybe TRBD1 (5 bases). This CDR3 is built from 13 residues. Germline V gene lookup returns CDR1 MDHEN and CDR2 SYDVKM. CDR3 nucleotide sequence: TGTGCCAGCAGTGTAGGCAGGGAAGAGACCCAGTCCTTC. Its protein is CASSVGREETQSF.

This clonotype was seen at least ten times. In DNA form, the CDR3 reads TGTGCCAGCAGTAGGGTGGCAGGTCTGCTTGAAGCTTTCTTT. It is translated as CASSRVAGLLEAFF. V is TRBV27 and J is TRBJ1-1; D is unclear. V dropped 5 bases and J dropped 7 bases, with 17 bases sitting between them. The CDR3 runs to 14 residues. The germline CDR1 and CDR2 sequences are MNHEY and SMNVEV (reference sequence).